The rows below give T cell receptor beta chains drawn from one sample of a study of blood T cell repertoires in COVID-19. Clones were sequenced by immunoSEQ multiplex PCR, and TCRdb holds only the in-frame ones, with some missing. Of 90,000 to 100,000 clones listed, 70% to 85% are singletons. Sequencing was carried out using peripheral blood. These receptors came from a man between 70 and 80 years old with acute or convalescent COVID-19. Each CDR3 is given with its conserved first and last residue. D genes are given only for firm matches. The listing skips clone size in some rows; elsewhere it reads once, few, many or a size class.

j_call | d_call | v_call | clone_size | cdr3_aa | cdr3_nt
TRBJ1-5 | . | TRBV29-1 | . | CSVEDEGVQPQHF | TGCAGCGTTGAAGATGAGGGGGTTCAGCCCCAGCATTTT
TRBJ2-3 | . | TRBV23-1 | . | CASSQWYRAATDTQYF | TGCGCCAGCAGTCAATGGTACAGGGCAGCCACAGATACGCAGTATTTT
TRBJ2-2 | . | TRBV28 | few | CATYRTPGISNTGELFF | TGTGCCACTTATAGGACCCCCGGGATTTCCAACACCGGGGAGCTGTTTTTT
TRBJ2-1 | TRBD2 | TRBV28 | . | CASSSGGRANEQFF | TGTGCCAGCAGTTCGGGAGGGAGGGCGAATGAGCAGTTCTTC
TRBJ1-5 | TRBD1 | TRBV7-2 | . | CASSPGGGLRGNQPQHF | TGTGCCAGCAGCCCAGGAGGGGGCTTGAGAGGCAATCAGCCCCAGCATTTT
TRBJ2-7 | . | TRBV2 | . | CASRKIQGTYEQYF | TGTGCCAGCAGGAAGATTCAGGGCACCTACGAGCAGTACTTC
TRBJ2-1 | . | TRBV14 | . | CASSQQGTSYNEQFF | TGTGCCAGCAGCCAACAGGGGACCTCCTACAATGAGCAGTTCTTC
TRBJ2-2 | TRBD1 | TRBV5-1 | . | CASSVRTGATNTGELFF | TGCGCCAGCAGTGTCCGGACAGGAGCTACGAACACCGGGGAGCTGTTTTTT
TRBJ2-1 | TRBD2 | TRBV7-2 | . | CASSLGLAEHNEQFF | TGTGCCAGCAGCTTAGGACTAGCGGAGCACAATGAGCAGTTCTTC
TRBJ1-5 | . | TRBV18 | . | CASSPTGYQPQHF | TGTGCCAGCTCACCTACAGGGTATCAGCCCCAGCATTTT
TRBJ1-5 | . | TRBV6-5 | . | CASKERQNNQPQHF | TGTGCCAGCAAGGAGCGACAGAACAATCAGCCCCAGCATTTT
TRBJ2-2 | . | TRBV19 | . | CASSIWGQGEHTGELFF | TGTGCCAGTAGTATTTGGGGGCAGGGAGAACACACCGGGGAGCTGTTTTTT
TRBJ2-2 | TRBD1 | TRBV6-1 | once | CASSETGVTGELFF | TGTGCCAGCAGTGAAACAGGGGTTACCGGGGAGCTGTTTTTT
TRBJ1-1 | . | TRBV4-3 | . | CASSHQGDRNTEAFF | TGCGCCAGCAGCCACCAGGGCGATCGGAACACTGAAGCTTTCTTT
TRBJ2-3 | TRBD2 | TRBV7-8 | once | CASSFRTSGNTEDTQYF | TGTGCCAGCAGCTTCCGGACTAGCGGGAATACGGAGGATACGCAGTATTTT
TRBJ1-5 | . | TRBV7-8 | . | CASSIWGGSQPQHF | TGTGCCAGCAGCATCTGGGGGGGTAGTCAGCCCCAGCATTTT
TRBJ1-1 | . | TRBV24-1 | . | CATSGSAGNTEAFF | TGTGCCACCAGTGGATCGGCGGGAAACACTGAAGCTTTCTTT
TRBJ2-3 | . | TRBV27 | . | CASKGHSTDTQYF | TGTGCCAGCAAGGGACATAGCACAGATACGCAGTATTTT
TRBJ2-7 | . | TRBV7-2 | . | CASSLEMKGDEQYF | TGTGCCAGCAGCTTAGAGATGAAGGGAGACGAGCAGTACTTC
TRBJ2-2 | . | TRBV7-2 | . | CASSLDSGNTGELFF | TGTGCCAGCAGCTTAGATTCGGGGAACACCGGGGAGCTGTTTTTT
TRBJ1-6 | . | TRBV19 | . | CASSMDPGTPNSPLHF | TGTGCCAGTAGTATGGACCCCGGGACACCAAATTCACCCCTCCACTTT
TRBJ2-5 | . | TRBV7-2 | . | CASSLGSLAQETQYF | TGTGCCAGCAGCTTAGGGTCGTTGGCCCAAGAGACCCAGTACTTC
TRBJ1-5 | . | TRBV19 | . | CASSPLGEIQPQHF | TGTGCCAGTAGTCCCCTAGGGGAAATTCAGCCCCAGCATTTT
TRBJ1-5 | . | TRBV28 | . | CASSPTVYSNQPQHF | TGTGCCAGCAGTCCGACAGTTTATAGCAATCAGCCCCAGCATTTT
TRBJ2-1 | TRBD2 | TRBV6-8 | once | CASSHRLAGVFDNEQFF | TGTGCCAGCAGTCACAGACTAGCGGGTGTGTTCGACAATGAGCAGTTCTTC
TRBJ1-1 | . | TRBV27 | . | CASSLRGFGTEAFF | TGTGCCAGCAGTTTACGGGGTTTTGGCACTGAAGCTTTCTTT
TRBJ2-2 | TRBD2 | TRBV15 | . | CATSRTGTRRAGELFF | TGTGCCACCAGCAGAACCGGGACTAGGCGAGCCGGGGAGCTGTTTTTT
TRBJ1-1 | . | TRBV5-8 | . | CASSHRTGRTEAFF | TGTGCCAGCAGCCATCGGACTGGTCGAACTGAAGCTTTCTTT
TRBJ2-7 | . | TRBV7-9 | . | CASSLAWPEQYF | TGTGCCAGCAGCTTAGCGTGGCCCGAGCAGTACTTC
TRBJ1-5 | . | TRBV7-3 | . | CASSLFPESNQPQHF | TGTGCCAGCAGCTTATTCCCTGAGAGCAATCAGCCCCAGCATTTT
TRBJ2-5 | . | TRBV7-9 | once | CASSSGQKRLSETQYF | TGTGCCAGCAGCTCCGGACAGAAGAGGCTTTCCGAGACCCAGTACTTC
TRBJ2-1 | TRBD2 | TRBV18 | . | CASSPGLAGGPNEQFF | TGTGCCAGCTCACCAGGACTAGCGGGAGGACCAAATGAGCAGTTCTTC
TRBJ1-2 | . | TRBV7-3 | . | CASSLSGYGYTF | TGTGCCAGCAGCTTAAGCGGCTATGGCTACACCTTC
TRBJ2-7 | . | TRBV5-1 | . | CASSFTPAGGSSYEQYF | TGCGCCAGCAGCTTTACCCCAGCCGGGGGAAGCTCCTACGAGCAGTACTTC
TRBJ2-2 | TRBD2 | TRBV7-3 | . | CASSLWVAGGSITGELFF | TGTGCCAGCAGCTTATGGGTAGCGGGAGGCTCCATCACCGGGGAGCTGTTTTTT
TRBJ2-3 | TRBD1 | TRBV6-6 | . | CASSLMGTGGFDTQYF | TGTGCCAGCAGCCTAATGGGGACAGGGGGCTTTGATACGCAGTATTTT
TRBJ2-3 | TRBD1 | TRBV25-1 | few | CASSEWGDRVLDTQYF | TGTGCCAGCAGTGAGTGGGGGGACAGGGTACTCGATACGCAGTATTTT
TRBJ2-7 | . | TRBV1 | . | CTSSQVGQAPGSYEQYF | TGCACCAGCAGCCAAGTGGGACAGGCCCCCGGGTCCTACGAGCAGTACTTC
TRBJ1-2 | . | TRBV27 | . | CASSYRRGGSYGYTF | TGTGCCAGCAGTTACCGTCGAGGGGGAAGTTATGGCTACACCTTC
TRBJ2-7 | . | TRBV14 | once | CASSQHRVPPYEQYF | TGTGCCAGCAGCCAACACAGGGTTCCCCCATACGAGCAGTACTTC
TRBJ2-7 | TRBD2 | TRBV7-2 | . | CASSRTSGYYEQYF | TGTGCCAGCAGCCGGACTAGCGGGTACTACGAGCAGTACTTC
TRBJ2-3 | TRBD2 | TRBV20-1 | . | CSASLALAGADTQYF | TGCAGTGCTAGTTTGGCCCTAGCGGGAGCGGATACGCAGTATTTT
TRBJ1-5 | . | TRBV5-4 | . | CASSLDRVNQPQHF | TGTGCCAGCAGCTTGGACAGGGTTAATCAGCCCCAGCATTTT
TRBJ2-2 | . | TRBV9 | . | CASSAGFQGYTGELFF | TGTGCCAGCAGCGCCGGGTTTCAGGGGTACACCGGGGAGCTGTTTTTT
TRBJ1-3 | . | TRBV12-5 | few | CASGLGQRSGNTIYF | TGTGCTAGTGGTTTGGGGCAGCGCTCTGGAAACACCATATATTTT
TRBJ1-1 | . | TRBV7-8 | few | CASSFGHQNTEAFF | TGTGCCAGCAGCTTTGGACACCAGAACACTGAAGCTTTCTTT
TRBJ1-2 | TRBD1 | TRBV19 | . | CASSWTGADYGYTF | TGTGCCAGTAGTTGGACAGGGGCTGACTATGGCTACACCTTC
TRBJ1-1 | . | TRBV5-1 | . | CASSSAGRGGAMNTEAFF | TGCGCCAGCAGCTCAGCAGGCCGTGGGGGGGCCATGAACACTGAAGCTTTCTTT
TRBJ2-2 | . | TRBV10-3 | . | CAIGGNTGELFF | TGTGCCATAGGGGGGAACACCGGGGAGCTGTTTTTT
TRBJ2-1 | TRBD2 | TRBV19 | . | CASRGLAGSWGGQFF | TGTGCCAGTAGAGGACTAGCGGGATCTTGGGGGGGGCAGTTCTTC
TRBJ2-3 | TRBD2 | TRBV18 | many | CASSPGMRAQRGRADTQYF | TGTGCCAGCTCGCCTGGGATGCGGGCACAACGGGGGAGGGCAGATACGCAGTATTTT
TRBJ1-4 | TRBD1 | TRBV15 | . | CATSRDQGAEKLFF | TGTGCCACCAGCAGAGATCAGGGGGCGGAAAAACTGTTTTTT
TRBJ1-6 | . | TRBV2 | . | CASSSGGFPHSPLHF | TGTGCCAGCAGCTCCGGGGGTTTTCCGCACTCACCCCTCCACTTT